Sequencing of this T cell receptor beta chain was carried out in a study of shared clonotypes between healthy human individuals (dated by TCRdb to about 2020). With regard to the full study: The cohort included three men and a couple of women between 18 and 49 years of age. Between about 0.94 and 8.9 billion PBMCs per donor were obtained by leukapheresis. For each donor, CD4 naive and CD4 memory were each run on three plates, CD8 naive on two plates, and CD8 memory on one plate. Blood TCR repertoires of roughly five healthy adults were deeply sequenced to estimate repertoire size and the extent of clonotype sharing between individuals. Libraries were prepared and TCR repertoires were sequenced by different laboratories using diverse techniques, in order to increase sequencing depth and limit assay-specific biases. Study-level results and caveats: Across four donors, 5% to 6% of naive CD4, roughly 3.8% of naive CD8, 2.3% of memory CD4, and 0.4% of memory CD8 clonotypes were shared. Incomplete sequencing was indicated by rarefaction of sorted-subset datasets, despite the large sequencing depth. Clonotypes shared by all four sorted-subset donors showed higher generation probabilities than non-shared clonotypes. The small number of donors limited the genetic and exposure-history diversity represented. Sampling was limited to blood, and TCR repertoires in tissue likely differ from TCR repertoires in blood. Estimated clonotype richness was generally larger for naive than for memory subsets. Pairwise subsampling indicated that sequencing depth was expected to affect the degree of clonotype sharing among donors.

Using the deep immunoSEQ assay, multiplex PCR amplified TCR CDR3 regions from genomic DNA. Extracted genomic DNA from each cell subset was spread evenly across all wells of several immunoSEQ 96-well plates, with each plate serving as a replicate. For sorted subsets, about 200 ng genomic DNA, equal to 30,000 or so T cell genomes, was loaded into each replicate PCR. Purified libraries were measured with a Qubit 3.0 fluorometer, size-checked on a Bioanalyzer 2100, and measured again with the KAPA Library Quantification kit. A separate single-read 150-cycle Illumina NextSeq 550 flow cell was used to sequence each immunoSEQ 96-well plate. The authors processed their data as follows. The immunoSEQ output contained only junctional sequences without quality scores, so filtering could not match that applied to full-length reads. Sequences were annotated with PyIR, a Python wrapper for IgBLAST v1.9, and V/J genes and CDR3 were assigned using IMGT germline references. Reads were filtered out if the reads had weak V/J assignments (E-value above 1e-6), no CDR3, stop codons, out-of-frame junctions, or ambiguous translated residues. V3J clonotypes were defined as sequences sharing the same inferred V gene, J gene, and CDR3 amino acid sequence. Percentage overlap between repertoires was calculated by dividing the number of shared unique clonotypes by the size of the smaller repertoire. Repertoire richness was assessed with RTK rarefaction, the Chao1 estimator, and Recon v2.1 estimates of unobserved clonotypes. Generation probabilities for all TCRbeta clonotypes obtained by the gDNA method from several donors were computed using OLGA. Here the immuneACCESS table is served through TCRdb, limited to in-frame sequences with V and J called. Missing clones are a known gap in these copies; in checked studies unresolved V genes cover under half, and the rest lacks a known reason. V and J calls plus clone size are reproduced from that table; the DNA served to infer D and trimming. For this sample the table gives some 2.1 million clones, of which 85% to 95% were detected only once. The ten top clones hold 1.5% to 2% of the sample.

CDR1 and CDR2 are drawn from the germline V gene (reference sequence): LNHDA, SQIVND. The CDR3 has 15 amino acids, counting the end cysteine and phenylalanine. Just the 45-base CDR3 DNA is kept, in frame starting at base 1. V lost 4 bases and J lost 2 bases, and the count of bases not matched to a germline gene is 4. Turning to this clone: Its binding antigen is unknown. Base quality data are lacking; no much larger clone is found one base away.

CD8 naive samples were CD45RO-negative cells positively selected for CCR7, giving a CD45RA+CCR7+ population that excluded TemRA cells. Healthy HIV-negative adults with no recently reported acute infections or vaccinations were included as donors. Only Caucasian adults living in Nashville, Tennessee, USA were represented among the donors. Blood was collected by leukapheresis, and PBMCs were isolated by Ficoll-Histopaque density gradient centrifugation and then cryopreserved in liquid nitrogen vapor phase. Purity and quantity of every magnetically sorted T cell population were checked by analytical flow cytometry. Genomic DNA was isolated from each sorted fraction and quantified by UV absorbance on a Nanodrop 2000c.

This TCR was sampled from a man aged 18 to 29 in good health. Some clones in this sample may be carry-over from other donors' samples. Sequencing used naive CD8+ T cells from PBMCs. The sample's cell subset or site label, in plain terms: CD45RA+CCR7+. The rearrangement combines TRBV19 with TRBJ1-5; a stretch of 8 junction bases matches TRBD1. The DNA reads TGTGCCAGTAGTACAGGGGGCTGGGGCAATCAGCCCCAGCATTTT. Translation gives CASSTGGWGNQPQHF.